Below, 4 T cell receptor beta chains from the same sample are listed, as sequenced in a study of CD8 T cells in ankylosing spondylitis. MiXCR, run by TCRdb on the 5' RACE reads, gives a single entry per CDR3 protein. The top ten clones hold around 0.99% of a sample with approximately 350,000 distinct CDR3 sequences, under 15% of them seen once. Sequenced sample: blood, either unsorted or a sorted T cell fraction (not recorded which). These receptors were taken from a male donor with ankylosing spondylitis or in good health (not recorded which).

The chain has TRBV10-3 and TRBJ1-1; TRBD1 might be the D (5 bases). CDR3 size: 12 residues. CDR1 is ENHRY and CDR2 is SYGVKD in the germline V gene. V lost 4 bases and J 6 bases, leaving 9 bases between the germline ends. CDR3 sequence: CAISGGGSEAFF. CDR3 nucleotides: TGTGCCATCAGTGGGGGCGGGTCTGAAGCTTTCTTT.

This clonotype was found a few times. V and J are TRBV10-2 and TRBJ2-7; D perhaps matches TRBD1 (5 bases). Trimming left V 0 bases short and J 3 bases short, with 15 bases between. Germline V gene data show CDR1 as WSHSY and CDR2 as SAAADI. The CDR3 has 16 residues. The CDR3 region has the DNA TGCGCCAGCAGTGAGTCCATAGGACATGTTTTCTACGAGCAGTACTTC. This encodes CASSESIGHVFYEQYF.

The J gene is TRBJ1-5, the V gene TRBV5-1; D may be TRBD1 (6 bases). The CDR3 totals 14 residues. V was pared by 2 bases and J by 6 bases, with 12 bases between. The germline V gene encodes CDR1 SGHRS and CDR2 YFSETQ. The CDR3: CASSFGGGGQPQHF. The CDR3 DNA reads TGCGCCAGCAGCTTTGGGGGCGGCGGTCAGCCCCAGCATTTT.

CDR3 nucleotides: TGCGCCAGCAGCCTGACAACCGCCTCCAATCAGCCCCAGCATTTT. Its protein product is CASSLTTASNQPQHF. The chain recombines TRBV4-1 with TRBJ1-5; unclear D gene. The germline gives CDR1 MGHRA, CDR2 YSYEKL. V was cut by 4 bases and J by 3 bases, with 13 bases left in between. The CDR3 is made up of 15 amino acids.